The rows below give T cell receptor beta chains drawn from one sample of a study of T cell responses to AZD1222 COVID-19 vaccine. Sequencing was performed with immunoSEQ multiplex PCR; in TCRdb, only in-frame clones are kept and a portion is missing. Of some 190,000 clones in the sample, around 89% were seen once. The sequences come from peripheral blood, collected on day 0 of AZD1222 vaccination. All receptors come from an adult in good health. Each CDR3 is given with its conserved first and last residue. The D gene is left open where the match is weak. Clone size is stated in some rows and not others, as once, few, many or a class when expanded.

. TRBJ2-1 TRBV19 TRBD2 TGTGCCAGTAGCCGCGGTACTAGCGGGGGGGGATACAATGAGCAGTTCTTC CASSRGTSGGGYNEQFF
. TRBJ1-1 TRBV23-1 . TGCGCCAGAGTCAGTACTACTTTGGGGACTGAAGCTTTCTTT CARVSTTLGTEAFF
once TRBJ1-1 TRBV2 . TGTGCCAGCAGTGGGGGGCTGAACACTGAAGCTTTCTTT CASSGGLNTEAFF
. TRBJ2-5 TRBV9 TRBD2 TGTGCCAGCAGCGTGGGTAGCGGGGGGGTGGAGACCCAGTACTTC CASSVGSGGVETQYF
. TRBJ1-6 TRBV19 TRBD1 TGTGCCAGTAAAGGAGCGACAGGACAGGGTTGGCGGGGTAATTCACCCCTCCACTTT CASKGATGQGWRGNSPLHF
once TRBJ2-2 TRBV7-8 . TGTGCCAGCAGCTTAGGCGGAGGGGCCGGGGAGCTGTTTTTT CASSLGGGAGELFF
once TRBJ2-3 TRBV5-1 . TGCGCCAGCAGCTTATCAGGTGGGCTAGGCTCAGATACGCAGTATTTT CASSLSGGLGSDTQYF
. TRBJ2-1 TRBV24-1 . TGTGCCACCAGTGACCCGCCGGCGGCCAATGAGCAGTTCTTC CATSDPPAANEQFF
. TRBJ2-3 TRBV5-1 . TGCGCCAGCAGCTTGACAGATACGCAGTATTTT CASSLTDTQYF
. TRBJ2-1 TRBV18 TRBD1 TGTGCCAGCTCACCTGGGACAGGGGCCTACAATGAGCAGTTCTTC CASSPGTGAYNEQFF
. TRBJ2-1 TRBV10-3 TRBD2 TGTGCCATCAGTGTGCCTAGCGGTGACAATGAGCAGTTCTTC CAISVPSGDNEQFF
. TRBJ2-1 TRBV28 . TGTGCCAGCAGTTTATGGGTTGGAAGAAACAATGAGCAGTTCTTC CASSLWVGRNNEQFF
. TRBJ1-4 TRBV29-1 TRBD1 TGCAGCGTGGTGGACAGGTTTAATGAAAAACTGTTTTTT CSVVDRFNEKLFF
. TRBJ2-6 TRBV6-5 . TGTGCCAGCAGTTACACAGACTCTGGGGCCAACGTCCTGACTTTC CASSYTDSGANVLTF